This T cell receptor (beta chain) was identified in a study of blood T cell repertoires in COVID-19. Repertoires were generated with immunoSEQ multiplex PCR, while TCRdb's copy carries only in-frame clones and drops some. Of 470,000 or so clones listed, around nine tenths are singletons. V lost 0 bases, J lost 7 bases, and 6 bases lay in between. The length of the CDR3 is 12 residues. Germline V lookup: CDR1 SGHAT, CDR2 FQNNGV. The chain uses TRBV11-2 and TRBJ1-1; D remains unclear. The origin of this receptor is a woman aged 18-29 years with acute COVID-19. Specimen: PBMCs or T cells enriched from blood (not recorded which). The DNA for the CDR3 is TGTGCCAGCAGCTTAGATGAGGTTGAAGCTTTCTTT. It yields the protein CASSLDEVEAFF. The variable domain in full, with the rest retrieved from reference TRBV11-2 and TRBJ1-1, is EAGVAQSPRYKIIEKRQSVAFWCNPISGHATLYWYQQILGQGPKLLIQFQNNGVVDDSQLPKDRFSAERLKGVDSTLKIQPAKLEDSAVYLCASSLDEVEAFFGQGTRLTVV.